Presented here are 16 T cell receptor beta chains from one specimen sequenced in a study of T cells in Graves' hyperthyroidism and ophthalmopathy. TCR beta CDR3 region amplification was performed from RNA transcripts. The primer set for the first-round RT-PCR of the TCR CDR3 was HTBI. In TCRdb, the multiplex PCR reads were re-called with MiXCR into one record per CDR3 protein. This table holds a few hundred thousand distinct CDR3 sequences, 15% found once. Sequencing was performed on blood. These receptors were collected from a woman in her twenties or thirties with Graves' hyperthyroidism.

The chain carries TRBV30 and TRBJ1-5, with TRBD1 matching 7 bases. V lost 2 bases, J lost 6 bases, and 7 bases stayed unmatched. The CDR3 has 14 amino acids. Germline lookup yields CDR1 GTSNPN and CDR2 SVGIG (reference sequence). The CDR3 loop is CAWSTGTEGQPQHF. The CDR3, as DNA: TGTGCCTGGAGTACCGGGACAGAGGGTCAGCCCCAGCATTTT.

The CDR3 here is CASSLSGINSPLHF. The CDR3 bases are TGTGCCAGCAGCTTGTCAGGGATCAATTCACCCCTCCACTTT. The V and J genes are TRBV5-4 and TRBJ1-6, with a possible D match to TRBD1 (5 bases). Trimming stripped 1 base from V and 7 bases from J, with 9 bases between. Germline lookup yields CDR1 SGHNT and CDR2 YYREEE (reference sequence). The CDR3 is 14 amino acids.

This clonotype has only a few counts. J is TRBJ2-3 and V is TRBV5-1, with unresolved D. CDR1 and CDR2 from the germline V gene are SGHRS and YFSETQ. V lost 4 bases and J 2 bases, leaving 11 bases between the germline ends. CDR3 length: 14 amino acids. The CDR3 sequence: CASSAQRPTDTQYF. The CDR3 bases are TGCGCCAGCAGCGCGCAGCGACCCACAGATACGCAGTATTTT.

This clonotype was observed a handful of times. This sequence joins TRBV27 and TRBJ1-1; no reliable D call. This CDR3 region has 13 residues. Germline V lookup: CDR1 MNHEY, CDR2 SMNVEV (reference sequence). Trimming left V 2 bases short and J 7 bases short, with 11 bases between. CDR3: CASSLNWNYEAFF. Written as DNA, the CDR3 is TGTGCCAGCAGTTTAAATTGGAATTATGAAGCTTTCTTT.

The chain is built from TRBV6-1 and TRBJ2-7; 12 bases fit TRBD2. The junction had 13 bases not matched to a gene; V was cut back by 5 bases and J by 2 bases. The CDR3 totals 18 residues. Germline CDR1 MNHNS, CDR2 SASEGT. The CDR3 sequence is CASSQLPKGLAGPYEQYF. The DNA for the CDR3 is TGTGCCAGCAGTCAGTTACCTAAGGGACTAGCGGGTCCCTACGAGCAGTACTTC.

The chain carries TRBV28 and TRBJ1-3, with a tentative D call TRBD1 (5 bases). CDR1 is MDHEN and CDR2 is SYDVKM in the germline V gene. V lost 5 bases, J lost 2 bases, and 7 bases lay in between. There are 13 residues in the CDR3. The CDR3 coding sequence is TGTGCCAGCAGTCAGGGAACTGGAAACACCATATATTTT. This codes for CASSQGTGNTIYF.

The chain combines TRBV6-8 with TRBJ2-5; D remains ambiguous. Per germline, CDR1 MNHGY and CDR2 SAAAGT. Deletions cut 7 bases from V and 4 bases from J, with 16 bases between. CDR3 length: 14 amino acids. In DNA form, the CDR3 reads TGTGCCAGCACTAAGTGGGCGGCTAGAGAGACCCAGTACTTC. As protein: CASTKWAARETQYF.

This clonotype has more than one count but fewer than ten. This chain joins TRBV3-1 and TRBJ1-4; D is unresolved. CDR1 LGHDT and CDR2 YNNKEL come from the germline V gene (reference sequence). The CDR3 runs to 15 residues. V shed 5 bases and J shed 0 bases, with 10 bases lying between them. CDR3 nucleotide sequence: TGTGCCAGCAGCTATGCCTCAGCAACTAATGAAAAACTGTTTTTT. This translates into CASSYASATNEKLFF.

This clonotype has a count of ten or more. The J gene is TRBJ2-2, the V gene TRBV18; D is unclear. The CDR3 contains 13 residues. The germline V gene encodes CDR1 KGHSH and CDR2 LQKENI. V lost 4 bases and J lost 6, with 9 bases in between. CDR3 bases: TGTGCCAGCTCACGTGAGATGGCCGGGGAGCTGTTTTTT. It encodes CASSREMAGELFF.

The sample holds many counts of this clonotype. The CDR3 loop is CASSGVGAPYEQYF. The CDR3 nucleotides are TGTGCCAGCAGTGGGGTAGGTGCCCCCTACGAGCAGTACTTC. V usage is TRBV6-1 and J usage is TRBJ2-7, with unresolved D. The CDR3 runs to 14 residues. CDR1 MNHNS and CDR2 SASEGT come from the germline V gene. With 4 bases removed from V and 2 bases from J, the gap between germline ends came to 12 bases.

This rearrangement joins TRBV30 to TRBJ1-1; D uncertain. This CDR3 has 12 amino acids. CDR1 GTSNPN and CDR2 SVGIG come from the germline V gene (reference sequence). V was pared by 0 bases and J by 1 base, with 3 bases between. CDR3: CAWSVKNTEAFF. The CDR3 coding sequence is TGTGCCTGGAGTGTAAAGAACACTGAAGCTTTCTTT.

This chain uses TRBV9 with TRBJ2-3; 8 bases are shared with TRBD1. This CDR3 contains 15 residues. The J segment lost 3 bases and the V segment lost 0 bases, leaving 3 bases of the junction unmatched. Germline CDR1 reads SGDLS; CDR2 reads YYNGEE. CDR3 coding DNA: TGTGCCAGCAGCGTAGGACAGGGGCTAACAGATACGCAGTATTTT. Translation gives CASSVGQGLTDTQYF.

This clonotype was observed at least ten times. The chain carries TRBV5-1 and TRBJ2-5, with D possibly matching TRBD1 (7 bases). The germline V gene encodes CDR1 SGHRS and CDR2 YFSETQ. Trimming left V 0 bases short and J 3 bases short, with 12 bases between. This CDR3 contains 15 residues. The CDR3 loop reads CASSLEGGGKETQYF. CDR3 DNA: TGCGCCAGCAGCTTGGAAGGAGGGGGCAAAGAGACCCAGTACTTC.

This clonotype showed up many times. The genes are TRBV7-2 and TRBJ2-1, with 8 nucleotides matching TRBD2. The CDR3 loop spans 16 amino acids. Germline CDR1 reads SGHTA; CDR2 reads FQGNSA. The junction had 8 bases not matched to a gene; V was cut back by 5 bases and J by 2 bases. CDR3 sequence: CASSPGAGATYNEQFF. The DNA of the CDR3 is TGTGCCAGCAGCCCGGGAGCGGGAGCGACCTACAATGAGCAGTTCTTC.

This clonotype was picked up many times. The rearrangement links TRBV11-1 to TRBJ2-5; D might be TRBD1 (5 bases). Germline-derived CDR1 and CDR2 are SGHAT and FQDESV (reference sequence). Trimming left V 0 bases short and J 5 bases short, with 13 bases between. This CDR3 is 15 amino acids long. The CDR3 nucleotides are TGTGCCAGCAGCTTAGCGGTAGGGGAAGTTGAGACCCAGTACTTC. This translates into CASSLAVGEVETQYF.

This clonotype appeared many times. The chain uses TRBV18 and TRBJ2-5; 11 positions match TRBD1. The germline V gene encodes CDR1 KGHSH and CDR2 LQKENI. The CDR3 has 16 amino acids. Losses at the gene ends were 1 base for V and 7 bases for J; bases not matched to a gene: 8. CDR3 nucleotides: TGTGCCAGCTCACCACTTTCCGGACAGGGGGCCGGGACCCAGTACTTC. It yields the protein CASSPLSGQGAGTQYF.